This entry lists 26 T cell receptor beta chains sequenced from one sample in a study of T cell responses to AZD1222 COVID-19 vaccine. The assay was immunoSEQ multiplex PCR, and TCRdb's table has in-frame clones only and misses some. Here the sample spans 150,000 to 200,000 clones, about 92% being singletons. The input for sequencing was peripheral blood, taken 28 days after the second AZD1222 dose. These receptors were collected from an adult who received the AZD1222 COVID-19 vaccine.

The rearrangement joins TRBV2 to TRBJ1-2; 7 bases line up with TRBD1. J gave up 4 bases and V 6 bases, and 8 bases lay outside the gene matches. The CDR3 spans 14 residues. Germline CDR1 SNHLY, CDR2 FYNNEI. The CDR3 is CASSGDSAIYGYTF. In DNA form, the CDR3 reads TGTGCCAGCAGCGGGGACAGTGCGATCTATGGCTACACCTTC.

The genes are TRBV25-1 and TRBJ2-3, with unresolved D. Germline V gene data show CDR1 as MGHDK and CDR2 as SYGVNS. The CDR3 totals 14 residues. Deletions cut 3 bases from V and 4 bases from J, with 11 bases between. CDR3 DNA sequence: TGTGCCAGCAGTGATGAGACTCACTCAGATACGCAGTATTTT. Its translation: CASSDETHSDTQYF.

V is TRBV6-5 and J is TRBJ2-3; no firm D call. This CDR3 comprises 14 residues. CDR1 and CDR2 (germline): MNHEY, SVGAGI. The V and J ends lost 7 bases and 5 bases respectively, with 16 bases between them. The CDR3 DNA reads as TGTGCCAGCAACGGCGGAGTTCACGGAGATACGCAGTATTTT. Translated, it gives CASNGGVHGDTQYF.

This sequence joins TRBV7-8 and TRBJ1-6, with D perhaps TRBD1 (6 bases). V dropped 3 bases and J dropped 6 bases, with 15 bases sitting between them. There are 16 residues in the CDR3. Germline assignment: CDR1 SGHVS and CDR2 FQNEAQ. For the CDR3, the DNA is TGTGCCAGCAGCTTGGACACAGGGTGGGGTAATTCACCCCTCCACTTT. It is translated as CASSLDTGWGNSPLHF.

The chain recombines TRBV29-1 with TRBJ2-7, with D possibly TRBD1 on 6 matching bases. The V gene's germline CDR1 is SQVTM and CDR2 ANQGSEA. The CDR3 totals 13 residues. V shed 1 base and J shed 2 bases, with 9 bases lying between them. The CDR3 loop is CSVEGRGAYEQYF. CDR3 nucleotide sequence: TGCAGCGTTGAAGGCAGGGGAGCCTACGAGCAGTACTTC.

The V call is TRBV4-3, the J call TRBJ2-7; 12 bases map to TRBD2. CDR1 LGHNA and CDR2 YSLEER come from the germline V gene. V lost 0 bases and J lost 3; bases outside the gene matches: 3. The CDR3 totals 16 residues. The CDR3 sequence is CASSQDLAGGGYEQYF. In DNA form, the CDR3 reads TGCGCCAGCAGCCAAGACCTAGCGGGAGGGGGCTACGAGCAGTACTTC.

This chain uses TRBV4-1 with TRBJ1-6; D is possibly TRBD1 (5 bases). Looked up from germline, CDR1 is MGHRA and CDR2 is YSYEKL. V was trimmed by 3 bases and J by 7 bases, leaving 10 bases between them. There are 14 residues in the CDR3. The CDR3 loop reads CASSHWGGNSPLHF. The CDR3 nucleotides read TGCGCCAGCAGCCATTGGGGGGGGAATTCACCCCTCCACTTT.

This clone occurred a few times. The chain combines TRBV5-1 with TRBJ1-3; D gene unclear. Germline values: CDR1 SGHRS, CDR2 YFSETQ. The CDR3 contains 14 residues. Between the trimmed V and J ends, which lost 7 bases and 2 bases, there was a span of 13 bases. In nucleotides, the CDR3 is TGCGCCAGCCGCGCTGGCACCACTGGAAACACCATATATTTT. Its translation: CASRAGTTGNTIYF.

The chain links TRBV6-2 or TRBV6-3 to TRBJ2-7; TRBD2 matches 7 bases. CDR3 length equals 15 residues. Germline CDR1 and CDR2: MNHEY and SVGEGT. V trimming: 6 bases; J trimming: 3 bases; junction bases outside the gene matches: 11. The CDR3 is CASSLLADQIYEQYF. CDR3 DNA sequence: TGTGCCAGCAGCCTTCTAGCGGACCAAATCTACGAGCAGTACTTC.

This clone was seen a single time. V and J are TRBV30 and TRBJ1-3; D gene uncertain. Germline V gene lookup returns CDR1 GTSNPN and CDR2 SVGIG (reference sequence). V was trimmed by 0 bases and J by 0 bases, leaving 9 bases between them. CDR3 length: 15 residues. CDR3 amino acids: CAWSVLGYSGNTIYF. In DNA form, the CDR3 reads TGTGCCTGGAGTGTACTAGGCTACTCTGGAAACACCATATATTTT.

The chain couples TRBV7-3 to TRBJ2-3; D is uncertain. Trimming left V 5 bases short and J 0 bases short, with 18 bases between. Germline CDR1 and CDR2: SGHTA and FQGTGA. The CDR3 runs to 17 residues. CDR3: CASSPSSDVGSTDTQYF. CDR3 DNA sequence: TGTGCCAGCAGCCCCTCCTCAGACGTAGGTAGCACAGATACGCAGTATTTT. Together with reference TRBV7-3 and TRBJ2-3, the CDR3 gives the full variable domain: GAGVSQTPSNKVTEKGKYVELRCDPISGHTALYWYRQSLGQGPEFLIYFQGTGAADDSGLPNDRFFAVRPEGSVSTLKIQRTERGDSAVYLCASSPSSDVGSTDTQYFGPGTRLTVL.

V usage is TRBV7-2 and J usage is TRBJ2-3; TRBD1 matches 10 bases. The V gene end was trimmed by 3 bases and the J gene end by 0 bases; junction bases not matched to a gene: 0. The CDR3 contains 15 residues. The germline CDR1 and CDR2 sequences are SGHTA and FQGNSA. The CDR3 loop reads CASSLGQGSTDTQYF. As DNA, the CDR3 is TGTGCCAGCAGCTTGGGACAGGGGAGCACAGATACGCAGTATTTT. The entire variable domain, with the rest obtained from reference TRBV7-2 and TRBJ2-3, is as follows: GAGVSQSPSNKVTEKGKDVELRCDPISGHTALYWYRQSLGQGLEFLIYFQGNSAPDKSGLPSDRFSAERTGGSVSTLTIQRTQQEDSAVYLCASSLGQGSTDTQYFGPGTRLTVL.

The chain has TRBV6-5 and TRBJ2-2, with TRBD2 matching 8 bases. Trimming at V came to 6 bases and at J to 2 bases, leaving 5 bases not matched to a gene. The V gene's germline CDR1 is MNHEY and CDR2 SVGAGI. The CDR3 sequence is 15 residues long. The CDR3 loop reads CASSYSGTNTGELFF. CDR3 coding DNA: TGTGCCAGCAGCTATAGCGGGACTAACACCGGGGAGCTGTTTTTT.

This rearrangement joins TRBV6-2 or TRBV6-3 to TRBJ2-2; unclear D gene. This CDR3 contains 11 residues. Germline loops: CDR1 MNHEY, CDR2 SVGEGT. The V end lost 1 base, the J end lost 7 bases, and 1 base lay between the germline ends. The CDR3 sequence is CASSYFGELFF. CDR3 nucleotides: TGTGCCAGCAGTTACTTCGGGGAGCTGTTTTTT.

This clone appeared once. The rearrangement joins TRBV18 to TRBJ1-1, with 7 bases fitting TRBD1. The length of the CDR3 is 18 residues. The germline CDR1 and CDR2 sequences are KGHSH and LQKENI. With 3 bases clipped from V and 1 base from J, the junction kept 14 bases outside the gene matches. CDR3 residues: CASSPLYRDRSQNTEAFF. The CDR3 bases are TGTGCCAGCTCACCGCTCTACCGGGACAGAAGTCAGAACACTGAAGCTTTCTTT.

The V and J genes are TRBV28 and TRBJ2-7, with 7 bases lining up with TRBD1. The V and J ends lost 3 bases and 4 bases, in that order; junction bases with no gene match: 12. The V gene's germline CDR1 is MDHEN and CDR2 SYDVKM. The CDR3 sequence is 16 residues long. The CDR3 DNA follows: TGTGCCAGCAGTTTTGTGGGCGTGACAGGGTGGTACGAGCAGTACTTC. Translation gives CASSFVGVTGWYEQYF.

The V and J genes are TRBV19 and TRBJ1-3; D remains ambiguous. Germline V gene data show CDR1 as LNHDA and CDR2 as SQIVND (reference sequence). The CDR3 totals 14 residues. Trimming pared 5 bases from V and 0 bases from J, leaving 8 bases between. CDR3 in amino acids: CASSEKASGNTIYF. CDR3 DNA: TGTGCCAGTAGTGAGAAAGCCTCTGGAAACACCATATATTTT.

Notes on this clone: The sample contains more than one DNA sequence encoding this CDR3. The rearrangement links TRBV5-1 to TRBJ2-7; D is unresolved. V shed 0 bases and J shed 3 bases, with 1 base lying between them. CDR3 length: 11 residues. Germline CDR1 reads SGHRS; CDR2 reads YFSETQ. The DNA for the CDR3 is TGCGCCAGCAGCTTGGGCTACGAGCAGTACTTC. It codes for CASSLGYEQYF. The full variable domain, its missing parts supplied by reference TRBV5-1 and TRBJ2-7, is KAGVTQTPRYLIKTRGQQVTLSCSPISGHRSVSWYQQTPGQGLQFLFEYFSETQRNKGNFPGRFSGRQFSNSRSEMNVSTLELGDSALYLCASSLGYEQYFGPGTRLTVT.

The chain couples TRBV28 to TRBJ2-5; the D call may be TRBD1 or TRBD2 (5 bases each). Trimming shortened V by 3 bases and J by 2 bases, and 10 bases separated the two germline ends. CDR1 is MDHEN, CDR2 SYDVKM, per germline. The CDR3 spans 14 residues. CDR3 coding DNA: TGTGCCAGCAGTTTTTTGGGACCTCAAGAGACCCAGTACTTC. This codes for CASSFLGPQETQYF.

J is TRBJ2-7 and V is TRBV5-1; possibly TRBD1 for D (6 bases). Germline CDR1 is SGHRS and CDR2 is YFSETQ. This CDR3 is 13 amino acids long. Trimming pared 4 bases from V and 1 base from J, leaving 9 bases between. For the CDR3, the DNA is TGCGCCAGCAGCCCGGACAGTTCCTACGAGCAGTACTTC. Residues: CASSPDSSYEQYF.

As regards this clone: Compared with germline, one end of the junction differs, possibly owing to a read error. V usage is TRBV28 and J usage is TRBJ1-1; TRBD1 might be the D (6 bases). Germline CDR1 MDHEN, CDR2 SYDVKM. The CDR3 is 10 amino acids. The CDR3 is CASSSGGREF. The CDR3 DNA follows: TGTGCCAGCAGTTCGGGGGGCAGGGAGTTT. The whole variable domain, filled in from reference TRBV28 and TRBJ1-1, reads DVKVTQSSRYLVKRTGEKVFLECVQDMDHENMFWYRQDPGLGLRLIYFSYDVKMKEKGDIPEGYSVSREKKERFSLILESASTNQTSMYLCASSSGGREFGQGTRLTVV.

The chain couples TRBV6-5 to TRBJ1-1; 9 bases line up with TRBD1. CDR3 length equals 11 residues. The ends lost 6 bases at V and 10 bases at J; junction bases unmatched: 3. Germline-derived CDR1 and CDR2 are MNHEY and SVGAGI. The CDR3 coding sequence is TGTGCCAGCAGCACAGGGGGCCTAGCTTTCTTT. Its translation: CASSTGGLAFF.

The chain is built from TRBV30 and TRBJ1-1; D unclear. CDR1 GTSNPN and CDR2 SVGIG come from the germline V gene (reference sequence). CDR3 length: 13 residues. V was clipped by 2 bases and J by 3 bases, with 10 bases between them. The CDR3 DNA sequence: TGTGCCTGGAGTCCTGACCGGCACACTGAAGCTTTCTTT. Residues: CAWSPDRHTEAFF. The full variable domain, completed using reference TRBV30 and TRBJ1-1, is SQTIHQWPATLVQPVGSPLSLECTVEGTSNPNLYWYRQAAGRGLQLLFYSVGIGQISSEVPQNLSASRPQDRQFILSSKKLLLSDSGFYLCAWSPDRHTEAFFGQGTRLTVV.

CDR3 in DNA: TGTGCCAGCAGCCAGGCGGAGGGGGCTTACACAGATACGCAGTATTTT. This translates into CASSQAEGAYTDTQYF. The rearrangement uses TRBV7-9 and TRBJ2-3, with D perhaps TRBD1 (7 bases). V was trimmed by 5 bases and J by 2 bases, leaving 17 bases between them. Germline-derived CDR1 and CDR2 are SEHNR and FQNEAQ (reference sequence). The CDR3 consists of 16 residues.

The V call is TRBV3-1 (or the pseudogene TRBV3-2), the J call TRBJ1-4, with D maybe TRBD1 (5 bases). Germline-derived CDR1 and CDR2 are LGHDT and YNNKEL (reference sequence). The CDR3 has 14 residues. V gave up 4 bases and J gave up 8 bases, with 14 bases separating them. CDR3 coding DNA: TGTGCCAGCAGCCCAGACCCGGGGGTCGAAAAACTGTTTTTT. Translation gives CASSPDPGVEKLFF.

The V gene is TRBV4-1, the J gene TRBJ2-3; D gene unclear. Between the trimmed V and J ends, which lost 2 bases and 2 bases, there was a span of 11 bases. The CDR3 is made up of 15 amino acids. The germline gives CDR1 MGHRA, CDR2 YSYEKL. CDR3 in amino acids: CASSQLVRVTDTQYF. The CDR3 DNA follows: TGCGCCAGCAGCCAACTAGTAAGGGTCACAGATACGCAGTATTTT.